This T cell receptor (beta chain) was identified during a study of blood T cell repertoires in COVID-19. The overall study: Some COVID-19 samples were acute and others convalescent; all came from the United States, Italy and Spain.

The assay was immunoSEQ multiplex PCR, and TCRdb's table has in-frame clones only and misses some. The profile covers under 200,000 clones, with roughly 84% appearing a single time and roughly 9.8% taken by the ten largest. V shed 5 bases and J 0 bases; nucleotides not matched to a gene: 2. Germline V gives CDR1 SEHNR, CDR2 FQNEAQ (reference sequence). The CDR3 contains 14 residues. The TCR comes from a woman older than 75 with acute or convalescent COVID-19. Sequences were obtained from peripheral blood. The genes are TRBV7-9 and TRBJ2-7, with 9 bases identical to TRBD1. The CDR3 DNA reads as TGTGCCAGCAGCCCGACAGGGGGCTCCTACGAGCAGTACTTC. It codes for CASSPTGGSYEQYF.